The 3 T cell receptor beta chains presented below share a single source sample, sequenced in a study of neurological immune-mediated disorders. One entry per CDR3 protein, called by TCRdb with MiXCR from the 5' RACE reads. The sample has around 94,000 distinct CDR3 sequences; around 3.3% are singletons. Input material: PBMCs. The receptors derive from a woman younger than 30 with multiple sclerosis.

This clonotype was observed many times. The chain couples TRBV28 to TRBJ2-7, with D maybe TRBD2 (7 bases). The CDR3 runs to 14 residues. V gave up 5 bases and J gave up 6 bases, with 17 bases separating them. The germline CDR1 and CDR2 sequences are MDHEN and SYDVKM. The DNA of the CDR3 is TGTGCCAGCAGTGGGGGGGCTCAGGGGTCCGAGCAGTACTTC. It is translated as CASSGGAQGSEQYF.

With respect to this clonotype: A much bigger clone sits one base away, suggesting this may be a read error. The chain recombines TRBV29-1 with TRBJ2-3; D may be TRBD2 (5 bases). CDR3 length: 15 residues. Germline-derived CDR1 and CDR2 are SQVTM and ANQGSEA. This CDR3 reads CSVTEAYSSTDKQYF. Here the CDR3 DNA reads TGCAGCGTGACGGAGGCTTATTCTAGCACAGATAAGCAGTATTTT.

Comments on this clonotype: At one end, the junction sequence differs from germline, possibly due to a read error. V gene TRBV12-3 or TRBV12-4 combines with J gene TRBJ1-2, with 8 bases matching TRBD1. CDR3 length equals 12 residues. CDR3: CDSSTGQGGYTF. The CDR3 bases are TGTGACAGCAGTACCGGACAGGGTGGCTACACCTTC.